These 28 T cell receptor beta chains originate from one sample sequenced in a study of CD8+ T cells in alopecia areata. Researchers sorted pooled cutaneous lymph node cells on the basis of CD4, CD8alpha, NKG2D, NKG2ACE and other markers. Extracted RNA was reverse transcribed, and the resulting cDNA served as sequencing template. Using immunoSEQ multiplex PCR, the repertoire was profiled, and TCRdb retains in-frame clones only, with some absent. Recorded here are over 250,000 clones, none singletons. Sequencing was carried out using CD4+ T cells sorted from a lymph node. The source of these receptors is a C3H/HeJ mouse with alopecia areata. The mice in this strain carry MHC haplotype H2-k.

Regarding this clone: Gene names follow the mouse nomenclature. Sequencing ends 4 residues short of the CDR3 end; the germline J gene provides the rest. This rearrangement joins TRBV13-1 to TRBJ2-3; D ambiguous. This CDR3 has 13 residues. V dropped 4 bases and J dropped 0 bases, with 6 bases sitting between them. The germline V gene encodes CDR1 NSHNY and CDR2 SYGAGN. CDR3 sequence reads: CASSYSSAETLYF. The DNA read from the CDR3 is TGTGCCAGCAGTTACAGTAGTGCAGAA.

Note on this clone: The listed genes are named as in mouse. Incomplete CDR3 DNA: TGTGCCAGCAGTGATGCCAGGGCGGGCACCGGG. Amino acid sequence: CASSDARAGTG. From start to end, the CDR3 is CASSDARAGTGQLYF. The rearrangement links TRBV13-1 to TRBJ2-2; a possible D gene is TRBD1 (5 bases). The CDR3 end falls 4 residues outside the read, so it is completed with the germline J gene. CDR1 is NSHNY, CDR2 SYGAGN, per germline. V dropped 0 bases and J dropped 4 bases, with 10 bases sitting between them. The CDR3 contains 15 residues.

A few counts support this clone. Gene names denote mouse genes. The read terminates 3 residues ahead of where the CDR3 ends, so the germline J gene completes it. The V and J genes are TRBV17 and TRBJ1-6; the match to TRBD1 covers 10 bases. TRBJ1-6 is an ORF for which the function is uncertain. The CDR3 spans 15 residues. The trim removed 8 bases at V and 3 bases at J, leaving 4 bases unmatched. CDR1 and CDR2 from the germline V gene are MNHDT and YYDKIL. The CDR3 DNA, read in part, is TGTGCTAGCGCCGGGACAGGGGTCTATAATTCGCCC. It encodes CASAGTGVYNSP. The whole CDR3 protein reads CASAGTGVYNSPLYF.

This clone was recorded a few times. Gene names are mouse gene names. The read halts 4 residues ahead of the CDR3 end, with the missing end drawn from the germline J gene. The gene calls are TRBV19 and TRBJ1-1; maybe TRBD1 (5 bases). This CDR3 contains 14 residues. Trimming removed 2 bases from V and 0 bases from J, with 8 bases in between. Germline-derived CDR1 and CDR2 are FNHDT and SITEND (reference sequence). The CDR3 is CASSIPRANTEVFF. The part of the CDR3 DNA that was read is TGTGCCAGCAGTATCCCCAGGGCAAACACA.

As concerns this clone: The gene symbols are mouse symbols. The read finishes 4 residues shy of the CDR3 end, and the germline J gene is used to complete it. This chain joins TRBV13-3 and TRBJ2-2, with TRBD2 matching over 9 bases. Losses at the gene ends were 7 bases for V and 1 base for J; bases not matched to a gene: 5. Germline V CDR1 and CDR2: NNHDY, SYVADS. The CDR3 has 15 amino acids. The part of the CDR3 DNA that was read is TGTGCCAGCCACCGGGACTGGGAAAACACCGGG. It specifies CASHRDWENTG. In full, the CDR3 is CASHRDWENTGQLYF. The entire variable domain, with the rest obtained from reference TRBV13-3 and TRBJ2-2, is as follows: EAAVTQSPRSKVAVTGGKVTLSCHQTNNHDYMYWYRQDTGHGLRLIHYSYVADSTEKGDIPDGYKASRPSQENFSLILELASLSQTAVYFCASHRDWENTGQLYFGEGSKLTVL.

There are a few counts of this clone. Mouse names are used for the genes. The CDR3 end lies 4 residues beyond the end of the read and is filled in from the germline J gene. The same CDR3 arises from other DNA sequences in this sample as well. The chain joins TRBV13-1 to TRBJ1-2, with 8 bases fitting TRBD1. Germline lookup yields CDR1 NSHNY and CDR2 SYGAGN. Losses at the gene ends were 5 bases for V and 3 bases for J; bases not matched to a gene: 3. This CDR3 has 13 residues. CDR3 residues: CASRGQGDSDYTF. The DNA read from the CDR3 is TGTGCCAGCAGAGGACAGGGAGACTCC.

Of note for this clone: Gene names follow the mouse nomenclature. Read data end 3 residues before the CDR3 end; the end is taken from the germline J gene. This chain joins TRBV19 and TRBJ1-6; the D gene is possibly TRBD1 (6 bases). TRBJ1-6 is known as an ORF, though its function is uncertain. Trimming left V 5 bases short and J 0 bases short, with 15 bases between. Germline loops: CDR1 FNHDT, CDR2 SITEND (reference sequence). The CDR3 loop spans 17 amino acids. CDR3 DNA (partial): TGTGCCAGCAGCCCTCGGGACAAAAATTCCTATAATTCGCCC. It translates to CASSPRDKNSYNSP. The complete CDR3 protein is CASSPRDKNSYNSPLYF.

This clone has just a few counts. Gene names are the mouse ones. From the germline J gene comes the end of the CDR3, since the read stops 4 residues before it. The chain joins TRBV13-1 to TRBJ2-1; 12 nucleotides align to TRBD1. Unmatched junction bases numbered 5, after V lost 5 bases and J lost 2 bases. CDR1 and CDR2 (germline): NSHNY, SYGAGN. This CDR3 has 16 amino acids. CDR3 region: CASRRDRGRDYAEQFF. The sequenced part of the CDR3 DNA is TGTGCCAGCAGGCGGGACAGGGGGCGCGACTATGCT.

Regarding this clone: Here the gene names and germline are mouse. The CDR3 loop is CASSLVLDSYEQYF. Incomplete CDR3 DNA: TGTGCCAGCTCTCTTGTACTGGATTCTTAT. This chain joins TRBV12-1 and TRBJ2-7, with D perhaps matching TRBD2 (5 bases). The read is 4 residues too short to cover the CDR3 end, so that end is filled in from the germline J gene. The CDR3 runs 14 residues. The germline CDR1 and CDR2 sequences are SGHSN and HYEKVE. Full variable domain (rest looked up from reference TRBV12-1 and TRBJ2-7): DSGVVQSPRHIIKEKGGRSVLTCIPISGHSNVVWYQQTLGKELKFLIQHYEKVERDKGFLPSRFSVQQFDDYHSEMNMSALELEDSAMYFCASSLVLDSYEQYFGPGTRLTVL.

This clone was detected ten times or more. These gene names are mouse names. The sequence runs out 4 residues before the end of the CDR3; the remainder is reconstructed from the germline J gene. This chain joins TRBV13-1 and TRBJ2-2; 8 nucleotides agree with TRBD1. Germline loops: CDR1 NSHNY, CDR2 SYGAGN. Losses at the gene ends were 4 bases for V and 3 bases for J; bases not matched to a gene: 5. The CDR3 extends over 15 amino acids. The CDR3 bases that were read are TGTGCCAGCAGTCGACAGGGGACTTACACCGGG. Translating it yields CASSRQGTYTG. The complete CDR3 protein is CASSRQGTYTGQLYF.

This clone came up a few times. Gene labels here are mouse ones. The covered CDR3 bases are TGTGCCAGCGGTGCGGGACAGCTTAACCAAGAC. Translated, it gives CASGAGQLNQD. The whole CDR3 sequence is CASGAGQLNQDTQYF. The V call is TRBV13-2, the J call TRBJ2-5; 7 nucleotides agree with TRBD1. The read ends 4 residues before the CDR3 terminus; that terminus is restored from the germline J gene. Per germline, CDR1 NNHNN and CDR2 SYGAGS (reference sequence). This CDR3 spans 15 amino acids. Trimming took 3 bases from V and 0 from J; bases not matched to a gene: 4.

This clone occurred a few times. It may be a read error: a sequence one base away is much more abundant. The genes and germline here are from mouse. The read ends 4 residues before the CDR3 terminus; that terminus is restored from the germline J gene. The same CDR3 also results from other DNA sequences found in this sample. The chain employs TRBV13-1 and TRBJ2-3; the D gene is possibly TRBD1 (6 bases). Germline values: CDR1 NSHNY, CDR2 SYGAGN. V lost 3 bases to trimming and J lost 0 bases, with 8 bases between them. This CDR3 has 14 residues. The CDR3 spells CASSGTASAETLYF. CDR3 DNA, as far as it was read: TGTGCCAGCAGTGGGACAGCAAGTGCAGAA.

Only a few counts were recorded for this clone. Each gene name is a mouse one. Read coverage stops 3 residues before the CDR3 terminus; the germline J gene supplies the remainder. This chain links TRBV19 with TRBJ1-6, with 7 bases lining up with TRBD1. TRBJ1-6 is assigned to the ORF class and has an uncertain function. V shed 3 bases and J 5 bases; nucleotides not matched to a gene: 2. There are 14 residues in the CDR3. CDR1 and CDR2 (germline): FNHDT, SITEND (reference sequence). The sequenced CDR3 bases are TGTGCCAGCAGTAGGGGACAGAATAATTCGCCC. Translation gives CASSRGQNNSP. The complete CDR3 sequence is CASSRGQNNSPLYF.

In regard to this clone: Mouse germline and gene names are used. The read stops 4 residues short of the end of the CDR3; the missing end is completed from the germline J gene. The rearrangement uses TRBV17 and TRBJ1-2, with D possibly matching TRBD1 (5 bases). Per the germline V gene, CDR1 is MNHDT and CDR2 is YYDKIL. Deletions cut 1 base from V and 4 bases from J, with 7 bases between. The CDR3 covers 13 residues. The CDR3 DNA, read in part, is TGTGCTAGCAGTAGAGTGGGGGGCTCC. Encoded protein: CASSRVGGS. In full, the CDR3 reads CASSRVGGSDYTF. Supplemented by reference TRBV17 and TRBJ1-2, the full variable domain reads DTTVKQNPRYKLARVGKPVNLICSQTMNHDTMYWYQKKPNQAPKLLLFYYDKILNREADTFEKFQSSRPNNSFCSLYIGSAGLEYSAMYLCASSRVGGSDYTFGSGTRLLVI.

Worth noting for this clone: Gene names are mouse gene names. The read halts 4 residues ahead of the CDR3 end, with the missing end drawn from the germline J gene. Additional DNA sequences in this sample encode the identical CDR3. This rearrangement joins TRBV1 to TRBJ2-7; D not certain. The CDR3 totals 14 residues. Germline V CDR1 and CDR2: NSQYPW, LRSPGD (reference sequence). The part of the CDR3 DNA that was read is TGCACCTGCAGTGCAGATCCCGCAGGTTAT. It is translated as CTCSADPAGY. In full, the CDR3 reads CTCSADPAGYEQYF.

This clone was found a few times. Gene names and germline refer to mouse. Read sequence stops 4 residues before the CDR3 end, and the germline J gene provides the missing end. The genes are TRBV19 and TRBJ1-1; weak D call: TRBD1 (6 bases). V was cut by 1 base and J by 3 bases, with 10 bases left in between. Germline assignment: CDR1 FNHDT and CDR2 SITEND (reference sequence). The CDR3 covers 14 residues. The CDR3 sequence is CASSITGRDTEVFF. The DNA read from the CDR3 is TGTGCCAGCAGTATAACAGGGAGGGACACA.

In the case of this clone: Any gene name here is a mouse gene name. The read is 4 residues too short to cover the CDR3 end, so that end is filled in from the germline J gene. The chain links TRBV5 to TRBJ2-7; TRBD2 aligns across 7 bases. CDR1 is LGHNA and CDR2 is YNLKQL in the germline V gene (reference sequence). The CDR3 loop spans 15 amino acids. V was clipped by 0 bases and J by 0 bases; unmatched bases: 2. The CDR3 DNA, read in part, is TGTGCCAGCAGCCAAGAGTGGGGGGACTCCTAT. Protein sequence: CASSQEWGDSY. The CDR3, in full, reads CASSQEWGDSYEQYF.

Concerning this clone: Gene names refer to mouse genes. Read coverage stops 4 residues before the CDR3 terminus; the germline J gene supplies the remainder. The V call is TRBV13-2, the J call TRBJ2-5, with TRBD2 identical over 11 bases. CDR3 length: 15 amino acids. Germline-derived CDR1 and CDR2 are NNHNN and SYGAGS (reference sequence). CDR3 bases read: TGTGCCAGCGGTGATCCAGGGGACTGGGGGGAC. Amino acid sequence: CASGDPGDWGD. From start to end, the CDR3 is CASGDPGDWGDTQYF.

The sample holds a few counts of this clone. The listed genes are named as in mouse. The read is 4 residues too short to cover the CDR3 end, so that end is filled in from the germline J gene. The chain has TRBV13-1 and TRBJ1-1; 10 bases line up with TRBD1. V trimming: 3 bases; J trimming: 4 bases; junction bases outside the gene matches: 6. Per germline, CDR1 NSHNY and CDR2 SYGAGN. This CDR3 region has 15 residues. The covered CDR3 bases are TGTGCCAGCAGTGCCCGGGACAGGGGACCCACA. Translated, it gives CASSARDRGPT. The whole CDR3 sequence reads CASSARDRGPTEVFF.

As concerns this clone: Mouse germline and gene names are used. The read stops 4 residues short of the end of the CDR3; the missing end is completed from the germline J gene. This specimen includes other DNA sequences encoding the same CDR3. V gene TRBV1 combines with J gene TRBJ2-4; tentatively, D is TRBD1 (5 bases). The V gene lost 0 bases and the J gene lost 3 bases, with 7 bases spanning the gap. The CDR3 length is 14 residues. In germline, CDR1 is NSQYPW, CDR2 LRSPGD (reference sequence). The sequenced CDR3 bases are TGCACCTGCAGTGCAGATCGACAGCAAAAC. Translating gives CTCSADRQQN. The entire CDR3 is CTCSADRQQNTLYF.

A note on this clone: Mouse names are used for the genes. CDR3 residues: CASRAGDTQYF. Incomplete CDR3 DNA: TGTGCTAGCAGAGCAGGTGAC. The chain joins TRBV29 to TRBJ2-5; D remains ambiguous. The read ends 4 residues early relative to the CDR3; the germline J gene fills the gap. Per the germline V gene, CDR1 is MSHET and CDR2 is SYDVDS. The CDR3 is made up of 11 amino acids.

Comments on this clone: Gene names and germline match the mouse. The missing CDR3 end, 4 residues past where the read stops, is filled in from the germline J gene. The chain couples TRBV13-3 to TRBJ2-4, with D perhaps TRBD1 (6 bases). The CDR3 has 14 residues. V was shortened by 3 bases and J by 0 bases, with 8 bases between the two germline ends. Germline V gene lookup returns CDR1 NNHDY and CDR2 SYVADS. CDR3 sequence: CASSAQGSQNTLYF. The DNA read from the CDR3 is TGTGCCAGCAGTGCACAGGGAAGTCAAAAC.

As concerns this clone: Gene names and germline match the mouse. The read falls 4 residues short of the CDR3 end, and the missing part is taken from the germline J gene. The sample has other DNA sequences that encode this CDR3 too. This chain joins TRBV5 and TRBJ2-1, with 10 bases lining up with TRBD2. V gave up 4 bases and J gave up 3 bases; unmatched junction bases: 3. The germline V gene encodes CDR1 LGHNA and CDR2 YNLKQL (reference sequence). The CDR3 is 15 residues long. The CDR3 reads CASSPGLGVYAEQFF. The DNA read from the CDR3 is TGTGCCAGCAGCCCCGGACTGGGGGTCTATGCT.

This clone was seen a few times. These gene names are mouse names. The CDR3 end falls 4 residues outside the read, so it is completed with the germline J gene. This chain connects TRBV13-1 to TRBJ1-1, with TRBD1 matching 9 bases. CDR3 size: 14 residues. CDR1 and CDR2 (germline): NSHNY, SYGAGN. The ends lost 5 bases at V and 4 bases at J; junction bases unmatched: 6. CDR3 sequence: CASRNRGRPTEVFF. The CDR3 bases that were read are TGTGCCAGCAGAAACAGGGGGCGCCCCACA.

Only a few counts were recorded for this clone. Gene names are the mouse ones. The sample has other DNA sequences that encode this CDR3 too. The CDR3: CAWSLGGYEQYF. The covered CDR3 bases are TGTGCCTGGAGTCTAGGGGGATAT. The V call is TRBV31, the J call TRBJ2-7, with D perhaps TRBD1 (6 bases). Read sequence stops 4 residues before the CDR3 end, and the germline J gene provides the missing end. Germline lookup yields CDR1 GKSSPN and CDR2 SITVG. The CDR3 has 12 residues.

This clone was found a few times. Each gene name is a mouse one. The read gets to within 4 residues of the CDR3 end, and the germline J gene fills in the rest. The V gene is TRBV1, the J gene TRBJ2-1; D possibly corresponds to TRBD1 (6 bases). The germline CDR1 and CDR2 sequences are NSQYPW and LRSPGD (reference sequence). V was cut by 5 bases and J by 4 bases, with 18 bases left in between. This CDR3 spans 16 amino acids. The CDR3 is CTCSTHREVRYAEQFF. Partial CDR3 DNA: TGCACCTGCAGTACACACAGGGAGGTGAGATATGCT.

This clone has only a few counts. Gene names and germline refer to mouse. The CDR3 is cut off 4 residues early in the read; its end comes from the germline J gene. This rearrangement joins TRBV1 to TRBJ1-1; 8 bases are shared with TRBD1. Per the germline V gene, CDR1 is NSQYPW and CDR2 is LRSPGD (reference sequence). The length of the CDR3 is 13 residues. Unmatched junction bases numbered 3, after V lost 5 bases and J lost 4 bases. CDR3 bases read: TGCACCTGCAGTCCACAGGGGGGCACA. Residues: CTCSPQGGT. The entire CDR3 reads CTCSPQGGTEVFF. Full variable domain (rest looked up from reference TRBV1 and TRBJ1-1): VTLLEQNPRWRLVPRGQAVNLRCILKNSQYPWMSWYQQDLQKQLQWLFTLRSPGDKEVKSLPGADYLATRVTDTELRLQVANMSQGRTLYCTCSPQGGTEVFFGKGTRLTVV.

The sample holds a few counts of this clone. Genes here carry mouse names. The read comes to an end 3 residues before the CDR3 does, leaving the germline J gene to fill in the end. The gene calls are TRBV14 and TRBJ1-6, with a possible D match to TRBD1 (5 bases). TRBJ1-6 has ORF status, its function being uncertain. Germline CDR1 SGHDT, CDR2 FRDEAV. The length of the CDR3 is 15 residues. V lost 4 bases to trimming and J lost 3 bases, with 11 bases between them. Partial CDR3 DNA: TGTGCCAGCAGTCCCCCGGGGGGCTATAATTCGCCC. This gives the protein CASSPPGGYNSP. The entire CDR3 reads CASSPPGGYNSPLYF.